A single sample gave rise to the 8 T cell receptor beta chains below, sequenced in a study of CD8 T cells in ankylosing spondylitis. The study's findings and limits: A motif in TCR beta, a set of 8 or 9 highly homologous variants, appeared characteristic of ankylosing spondylitis blood.

These receptors lack a known antigen. Each CDR3 protein is one row after TCRdb ran MiXCR on the 5' RACE reads. The data hold hundreds of thousands of distinct CDR3 sequences, with about 24% observed a single time. Sequencing was done on a sample of blood, either unsorted or a sorted T cell fraction (not recorded which). The receptors shown here come from a male donor with ankylosing spondylitis.

In this sample, this clonotype turned up a few times. The V call is TRBV5-1, the J call TRBJ2-1; TRBD2 matches at 12 bases. The CDR3 runs 16 residues. The V and J ends lost 0 bases and 10 bases, in that order; junction bases with no gene match: 8. CDR1 and CDR2 (germline): SGHRS, YFSETQ. The CDR3: CASSLEGTSGLDEQFF. The CDR3 DNA follows: TGCGCCAGCAGCTTGGAAGGGACTAGCGGGTTGGACGAGCAGTTCTTC.

This clonotype was seen only a few times. The rearrangement uses TRBV12-3 or TRBV12-4 and TRBJ2-5; D is possibly TRBD2 (6 bases). Trimming took 3 bases from V and 5 from J, leaving 13 bases between them. This CDR3 has 14 residues. Here the CDR3 DNA reads TGTGCCAGCAGTTTCGGCCTAGCGATGGAGACCCAGTACTTC. Protein product: CASSFGLAMETQYF.

This clonotype was picked up many times. The chain joins TRBV7-9 to TRBJ1-4; tentatively, D is TRBD1 (5 bases). Germline-derived CDR1 and CDR2 are SEHNR and FQNEAQ (reference sequence). The CDR3 sequence is 16 residues long. V shed 4 bases and J shed 0 bases, with 12 bases lying between them. In DNA form, the CDR3 reads TGTGCCAGCAGCTCCTCCGGGGCAGCAACTAATGAAAAACTGTTTTTT. Translated: CASSSSGAATNEKLFF.

The chain has TRBV7-2 and TRBJ1-2; D remains ambiguous. The CDR3 is 14 amino acids. Trimming removed 6 bases from V and 4 bases from J, with 15 bases in between. Per the germline V gene, CDR1 is SGHTA and CDR2 is FQGNSA. CDR3 residues: CASRSDPWTYGYTF. As DNA, the CDR3 is TGTGCCAGCAGATCAGATCCCTGGACCTATGGCTACACCTTC.

The chain employs TRBV6-1 and TRBJ1-1; D ambiguous. This CDR3 is 13 amino acids long. Trimming took off 1 base at V and 2 bases at J, with 5 bases between the two ends. Germline values: CDR1 MNHNS, CDR2 SASEGT. CDR3 region: CASSEGHNTEAFF. CDR3 coding DNA: TGTGCCAGCAGTGAAGGACATAACACTGAAGCTTTCTTT.

This clonotype came up a few times. The gene calls are TRBV24-1 and TRBJ2-3; no firm D call. This CDR3 contains 13 residues. Germline V gives CDR1 KGHDR, CDR2 SFDVKD. V was pared by 0 bases and J by 8 bases, with 8 bases between. CDR3 nucleotide sequence: TGTGCCACCAGTGATTTGAGCGTCAGTACGCAGTATTTT. It specifies CATSDLSVSTQYF.

The chain links TRBV5-5 to TRBJ1-1; the D is unclear. Germline CDR1 SGHKS, CDR2 YYEKEE (reference sequence). CDR3 length: 17 residues. Deletions cut 0 bases from V and 0 bases from J, with 15 bases between. CDR3: CASSLVRASSMNTEAFF. The CDR3 nucleotides read TGTGCCAGCAGCTTGGTAAGGGCAAGCAGTATGAACACTGAAGCTTTCTTT.

The J gene is TRBJ2-1, the V gene TRBV6-1, with 10 bases fitting TRBD1. CDR1 and CDR2 (germline): MNHNS, SASEGT. The CDR3 length is 15 residues. With V trimmed by 6 bases and J by 2 bases, 4 bases remained unmatched. CDR3 in amino acids: CASSADRGTYNEQFF. The CDR3 nucleotides read TGTGCCAGCAGCGCGGACAGGGGGACCTACAATGAGCAGTTCTTC.